This T cell receptor gamma chain emerged from a study of gamma-delta chains in newborns, infants, children. TCRdb re-processed the reads using CATT. The sample lists about 1,200 gamma-chain clones, roughly three fifths occurring once. Germline V gives CDR1 EGSTGY, CDR2 YDSYTSSV. With V trimmed by 5 bases and J by 5 bases, 6 bases remained unmatched. The CDR3 is 12 amino acids. A remark on this clone: This may stem from a read error, because a much larger clone lies one nucleotide away.

V and J are TRGV4 and TRGJ1 or TRGJ2. Here the J gene was assigned by germline matching of the DNA, as TCRdb has none. The sequence derives from a child who was a newborn, infant or young child, either healthy, febrile or measles-vaccinated (not recorded which). Sequenced sample: blood. CDR3 sequence: CATWGANYKKLF. CDR3 coding DNA: TGTGCCACCTGGGGTGCGAATTATAAGAAACTCTTT.